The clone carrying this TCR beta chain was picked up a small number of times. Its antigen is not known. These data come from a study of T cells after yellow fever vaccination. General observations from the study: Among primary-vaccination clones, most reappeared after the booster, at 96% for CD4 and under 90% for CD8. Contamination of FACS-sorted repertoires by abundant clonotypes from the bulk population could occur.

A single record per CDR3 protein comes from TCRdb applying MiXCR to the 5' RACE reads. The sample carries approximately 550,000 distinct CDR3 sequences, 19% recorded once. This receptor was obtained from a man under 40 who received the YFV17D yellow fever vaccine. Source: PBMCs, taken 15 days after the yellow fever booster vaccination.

As DNA, the CDR3 is TGTGCCAGCAGTTTAGTTCACCGACCTAACTATGGCTACACCTTC. This gives the protein CASSLVHRPNYGYTF. This chain uses TRBV12-3 or TRBV12-4 with TRBJ1-2; D is unclear. CDR3 size: 15 residues. V lost 1 base to trimming and J lost 0 bases, with 9 bases between them.